This T cell receptor (beta chain) stems from a study of neurological immune-mediated disorders. 5'RACE with 10-nucleotide random UMIs generated the cDNA. The authors obtained over 200 million TCR-beta sequences from 15-18 subjects per sequencing run. TCRdb re-derived calls from the 5' RACE reads in MiXCR, one entry per CDR3 protein. The sample includes approximately 30,000 distinct CDR3 sequences, around 13% of them seen just once. This sample's time point: longitudinal time-point 2. This clonotype occurred many times. The receptor was isolated from a woman between 40 and 50 years old in good health. The sample consisted of PBMCs.

The CDR3 spells CSARGGGPGTSGDEQFF. The CDR3, as DNA: TGCAGTGCTAGAGGGGGGGGCCCCGGGACTAGCGGCGATGAGCAGTTCTTC. The chain has TRBV20-1 and TRBJ2-1; 11 bases are shared with TRBD2. The ends lost 1 base at V and 8 bases at J; junction bases unmatched: 13. The CDR3 extends over 17 amino acids. Germline values: CDR1 DFQATT, CDR2 SNEGSKA (reference sequence).